Described below is a single T cell receptor beta chain sequence and its context. These data are taken from a study of T cell changes during pregnancy in multiple sclerosis. This table comes from immunoSEQ multiplex PCR, and its TCRdb copy is limited to in-frame clones, with some not included. The profile covers roughly 48,000 clones, with 80% to 95% appearing a single time and roughly 0.85% taken by the ten largest. The source material was CD4+ T cells from peripheral blood mononuclear cells, sampled in the second trimester of pregnancy. The TCR was taken from a female donor in good health, enrolled as a control in a pregnancy study.

In DNA, the CDR3 is TGTGCCAGCAGTGTTTCCAGGAACACCGGGGAGCTGTTTTTT. Amino acid sequence: CASSVSRNTGELFF. The chain employs TRBV2 and TRBJ2-2; D unresolved. The length of the CDR3 is 14 residues. In germline, CDR1 is SNHLY, CDR2 FYNNEI. V was clipped by 4 bases and J by 1 base, with 7 bases between them.